Below, one TCR beta chain is given with its context. Its specificity is unknown. This CDR3 contains 15 residues. Germline CDR1 is SGDLS and CDR2 is YYNGEE. Trimming removed 2 bases from V and 0 bases from J, with 11 bases in between. The data are from a study of cytomegalovirus exposure and HLA in healthy donors. Whole-study context: In a later analysis, the roughly 120 validation repertoires were reported to have used the same platform as the approximately 670 first-cohort repertoires.

Findings of the study overall: Among TCR sequences, most were rare, though some public TCRs appeared in many donors.

Method: immunoSEQ multiplex PCR; TCRdb's copy keeps in-frame clones and lacks some. The sample has tens of thousands of clones; 90% to 95% are singletons. Source material: PBMCs. V usage is TRBV9 and J usage is TRBJ1-1; D may be TRBD1 (6 bases). This receptor was identified in a young man in good health and CMV-seronegative. The CDR3 loop reads CASSVHGGMNTEAFF. DNA of the CDR3: TGTGCCAGCAGCGTGCATGGGGGCATGAACACTGAAGCTTTCTTT.